Listed here are 32 T cell receptor beta chains from one sample, sequenced in a study of naive and memory T cell subsets. Two oligonucleotides, mixed equimolar, formed the beta constant-region primer covering TRBC1 and TRBC2. One entry per CDR3 protein results from TCRdb running MiXCR on the UMI-ligation and nested PCR reads. The data contain about 80,000 distinct CDR3 sequences, around 12% of them singletons. The material sequenced was central memory CD4+ T cells from blood. These receptors were obtained from a human donor in good health.

This clonotype was counted at least ten times. This rearrangement joins TRBV7-6 to TRBJ2-6, with D unresolved. The CDR3 consists of 14 residues. Germline CDR1 reads SGHVS; CDR2 reads FNYEAQ. Trimming took off 1 base at V and 2 bases at J, with 3 bases between the two ends. The CDR3 region is CASSLVAGANVLTF. DNA of the CDR3: TGTGCCAGCAGCTTAGTAGCTGGGGCCAACGTCCTGACTTTC. Full variable domain (rest looked up from reference TRBV7-6 and TRBJ2-6): GAGVSQSPRYKVTKRGQDVALRCDPISGHVSLYWYRQALGQGPEFLTYFNYEAQQDKSGLPNDRFSAERPEGSISTLTIQRTEQRDSAMYRCASSLVAGANVLTFGAGSRLTVL.

The chain recombines TRBV30 with TRBJ2-1; 11 bases agree with TRBD1. Germline-derived CDR1 and CDR2 are GTSNPN and SVGIG (reference sequence). V trimming: 2 bases; J trimming: 7 bases; junction bases outside the gene matches: 4. The CDR3 covers 14 residues. The chain's CDR3 is CAWSSDRGQNEQFF. CDR3 sequence (DNA): TGTGCCTGGAGTTCGGACAGGGGGCAGAATGAGCAGTTCTTC.

Many counts were recorded for this clonotype. The CDR3 protein is CSARTGGSSYEQYF. In nucleotides, the CDR3 is TGCAGCGCCCGAACGGGAGGGAGCTCCTACGAGCAGTACTTC. The V gene is TRBV29-1, the J gene TRBJ2-7; 8 nucleotides align to TRBD2. Germline assignment: CDR1 SQVTM and CDR2 ANQGSEA. With V trimmed by 7 bases and J by 0 bases, 8 bases remained unmatched. The CDR3 is 14 amino acids.

This rearrangement joins TRBV7-2 to TRBJ2-5, with D perhaps TRBD2 (5 bases). This CDR3 comprises 14 residues. Trimming left V 6 bases short and J 5 bases short, with 16 bases between. Germline V CDR1 and CDR2: SGHTA, FQGNSA. The CDR3 DNA follows: TGTGCCAGCAGATCAACCCGGGGATGGGAGACCCAGTACTTC. Protein: CASRSTRGWETQYF. The whole variable domain, filled in from reference TRBV7-2 and TRBJ2-5, reads GAGVSQSPSNKVTEKGKDVELRCDPISGHTALYWYRQSLGQGLEFLIYFQGNSAPDKSGLPSDRFSAERTGGSVSTLTIQRTQQEDSAVYLCASRSTRGWETQYFGPGTRLLVL.

This clonotype was detected many times. The chain couples TRBV19 to TRBJ2-1, with 11 bases lining up with TRBD2. The CDR3 has 16 residues. After removal of 7 bases from V and 7 bases from J, the junction contained 12 bases not matched to a gene. Germline lookup yields CDR1 LNHDA and CDR2 SQIVND (reference sequence). The CDR3 nucleotides read TGTGCCAGTACCCCCGGAACTAGCGGGAGTGGGAATGAGCAGTTCTTC. It is translated as CASTPGTSGSGNEQFF.

This clonotype has a count of ten or more. The CDR3 DNA sequence: TGTGCCAGCAGCCAAGGACTAGCGGGAAGCAATGAGCAGTTCTTC. Translating gives CASSQGLAGSNEQFF. The J gene is TRBJ2-1, the V gene TRBV14, with TRBD2 identical over 11 bases. Germline V gene lookup returns CDR1 SGHDN and CDR2 FVKESK. The CDR3 sequence is 15 residues long. Unmatched junction bases numbered 2, after V lost 1 base and J lost 6 bases.

This clonotype was counted ten times or more. The J gene is TRBJ2-6, the V gene TRBV5-1, with D uncertain. Trimming took off 4 bases at V and 0 bases at J, with 14 bases between the two ends. The germline CDR1 and CDR2 sequences are SGHRS and YFSETQ. The CDR3 runs 17 residues. The CDR3 bases are TGCGCCAGCAGCCGCTCAGGACCGAGCTCTGGGGCCAACGTCCTGACTTTC. Translated, it gives CASSRSGPSSGANVLTF. Looking up the rest from reference TRBV5-1 and TRBJ2-6 gives the full variable domain: KAGVTQTPRYLIKTRGQQVTLSCSPISGHRSVSWYQQTPGQGLQFLFEYFSETQRNKGNFPGRFSGRQFSNSRSEMNVSTLELGDSALYLCASSRSGPSSGANVLTFGAGSRLTVL.

The chain links TRBV3-1 to TRBJ2-1; the match to TRBD2 covers 12 bases. The CDR3 totals 15 residues. V shed 4 bases and J 3 bases; nucleotides not matched to a gene: 1. Germline assignment: CDR1 LGHDT and CDR2 YNNKEL (reference sequence). The CDR3 is CASSRLAGDYNEQFF. The CDR3 DNA follows: TGTGCCAGCAGCCGACTAGCGGGAGACTACAATGAGCAGTTCTTC.

A few counts support this clonotype. The chain combines TRBV10-3 with TRBJ1-6; TRBD1 matches 7 bases. V gave up 6 bases and J gave up 7 bases; unmatched junction bases: 3. Germline-derived CDR1 and CDR2 are ENHRY and SYGVKD. The CDR3 covers 13 residues. The CDR3 here is CAISGQENSPLHF. The CDR3 DNA reads as TGTGCCATCAGCGGACAGGAAAATTCACCCCTCCACTTT.

V usage is TRBV5-1 and J usage is TRBJ2-1, with 7 bases identical to TRBD2. With 0 bases clipped from V and 4 bases from J, the junction kept 10 bases outside the gene matches. Germline CDR1 reads SGHRS; CDR2 reads YFSETQ. This CDR3 is 17 amino acids long. The DNA for the CDR3 is TGCGCCAGCAGCTTGGCGGCAGTGGGGGGGGGATACAATGAGCAGTTCTTC. Protein product: CASSLAAVGGGYNEQFF.

This clonotype was found a few times. The chain carries TRBV11-2 and TRBJ1-6; D call uncertain. This CDR3 contains 13 residues. The V gene's germline CDR1 is SGHAT and CDR2 FQNNGV. V shed 5 bases and J shed 5 bases, with 7 bases lying between them. CDR3 protein: CASSPRDNSPLHF. DNA for the CDR3: TGTGCCAGCAGCCCCCGAGATAATTCACCCCTCCACTTT.

This chain joins TRBV6-2 or TRBV6-3 and TRBJ2-1, with TRBD2 matching over 7 bases. Germline assignment: CDR1 MNHEY and CDR2 SVGEGT. V gave up 6 bases and J gave up 6 bases; unmatched junction bases: 14. The CDR3 loop spans 16 amino acids. The CDR3 loop is CASSPGRGFDGNEQFF. In DNA form, the CDR3 reads TGTGCCAGCAGCCCAGGGCGGGGGTTTGATGGCAATGAGCAGTTCTTC.

The J gene is TRBJ1-4, the V gene TRBV6-6, with no clear D. The germline V gene has CDR1 MNHNY and CDR2 SVGAGI (reference sequence). CDR3 size: 11 residues. V shed 3 bases and J shed 8 bases, with 4 bases lying between them. The CDR3 nucleotides read TGTGCCAGCAGTTATAAGGAAAAACTGTTTTTT. This encodes CASSYKEKLFF.

There are a few counts of this clonotype. The rearrangement joins TRBV10-3 to TRBJ2-7; 11 bases are shared with TRBD2. The germline V gene encodes CDR1 ENHRY and CDR2 SYGVKD. This CDR3 region has 17 residues. V gave up 2 bases and J gave up 9 bases; unmatched junction bases: 15. The CDR3 coding sequence is TGTGCCATCAGTGAGCCGACCGGGACTAGCGGAACCTCTGGGCAGTACTTC. Protein product: CAISEPTGTSGTSGQYF.

The chain links TRBV10-3 to TRBJ2-6; 10 nucleotides agree with TRBD1. The CDR3 length is 17 residues. Losses at the gene ends were 4 bases for V and 4 bases for J; bases not matched to a gene: 7. The germline CDR1 and CDR2 sequences are ENHRY and SYGVKD. CDR3 sequence (DNA): TGTGCCATCAGTGTACCGGGACAGGGGACCGGGGCCAACGTCCTGACTTTC. Translation: CAISVPGQGTGANVLTF.

The chain combines TRBV27 with TRBJ2-1, with D hard to call. The CDR3 spans 13 residues. Germline-derived CDR1 and CDR2 are MNHEY and SMNVEV (reference sequence). V was clipped by 7 bases and J by 8 bases, with 15 bases between them. CDR3 protein: CASKRRARDEQFF. In DNA, the CDR3 is TGTGCCAGCAAAAGACGAGCGCGTGATGAGCAGTTCTTC.

This clonotype was found a few times. V is TRBV20-1 and J is TRBJ1-2; TRBD1 matches at 10 bases. The germline gives CDR1 DFQATT, CDR2 SNEGSKA (reference sequence). CDR3 length: 13 amino acids. The junction had 7 bases not matched to a gene; V was cut back by 6 bases and J by 6 bases. DNA for the CDR3: TGCAGTGCATCCCCCGGGACAGGGGATGGCTACACCTTC. It yields the protein CSASPGTGDGYTF.

This clonotype was seen only a few times. V usage is TRBV28 and J usage is TRBJ1-5; tentatively, D is TRBD1 (5 bases). Trimming took off 7 bases at V and 0 bases at J, with 25 bases between the two ends. Germline CDR1 is MDHEN and CDR2 is SYDVKM. The CDR3 runs to 19 residues. In nucleotides, the CDR3 is TGTGCCAGCATCGGGGGAGGGGCCCAATCCTCCTATAGCAATCAGCCCCAGCATTTT. Amino acid sequence: CASIGGGAQSSYSNQPQHF.

The table lists this clonotype with a few counts. The chain joins TRBV20-1 to TRBJ2-7; 10 bases are shared with TRBD2. With V trimmed by 0 bases and J by 6 bases, 8 bases remained unmatched. The CDR3 spans 15 residues. Germline V lookup: CDR1 DFQATT, CDR2 SNEGSKA (reference sequence). CDR3 nucleotides: TGCAGTGCTAGAGATAATCTAGCGGGAGTTCGCGAGCAGTACTTC. Translated: CSARDNLAGVREQYF.

The chain carries TRBV29-1 and TRBJ2-5; D unclear. The CDR3 length is 12 residues. Germline values: CDR1 SQVTM, CDR2 ANQGSEA. V shed 2 bases and J shed 5 bases, with 9 bases lying between them. The CDR3 DNA is TGCAGCGTTGAATGGATGGGGGAGACCCAGTACTTC. Encoded protein: CSVEWMGETQYF.

This clonotype was seen at least ten times. V is TRBV24-1 and J is TRBJ2-1; D is possibly TRBD1 or TRBD2 (5 bases each). Per the germline V gene, CDR1 is KGHDR and CDR2 is SFDVKD. V was cut by 4 bases and J by 6 bases, with 21 bases left in between. This CDR3 contains 17 residues. CDR3 nucleotides: TGTGCCACCAGTGACCACGCCGGGGCTGGAAATGGCAATGAGCAGTTCTTC. The encoded protein is CATSDHAGAGNGNEQFF.

This sequence joins TRBV11-2 and TRBJ1-2, with 9 bases aligning to TRBD1. The CDR3 runs 15 residues. Germline CDR1 and CDR2: SGHAT and FQNNGV. V gave up 4 bases and J gave up 4 bases; unmatched junction bases: 7. Here the CDR3 DNA reads TGTGCCAGCAGCTCCCGATCGACAGGGGGCTATGGCTACACCTTC. Protein: CASSSRSTGGYGYTF.

This clonotype was recorded many times. The chain links TRBV6-5 to TRBJ1-5; D is unresolved. The CDR3 length is 15 residues. Germline V gene sequence: CDR1 MNHEY, CDR2 SVGAGI. Between the trimmed V and J ends, which lost 0 bases and 6 bases, there was a span of 12 bases. The CDR3 protein is CASSYSGLNSQPQHF. The CDR3 bases are TGTGCCAGCAGTTACTCAGGCCTCAACAGTCAGCCCCAGCATTTT.

The chain is built from TRBV20-1 and TRBJ1-2; the D is unclear. V was trimmed by 5 bases and J by 0 bases, leaving 19 bases between them. Germline-derived CDR1 and CDR2 are DFQATT and SNEGSKA (reference sequence). CDR3 length: 16 residues. The CDR3 region is CSARDWAVAANYGYTF. For the CDR3, the DNA is TGCAGTGCTCGCGACTGGGCAGTCGCAGCTAACTATGGCTACACCTTC.

This clonotype is categorized as medium-sized (0.01 to 0.1%). V and J are TRBV12-3 or TRBV12-4 and TRBJ2-7, with 10 bases aligning to TRBD1. The CDR3 spans 15 residues. The V gene end was trimmed by 5 bases and the J gene end by 3 bases; junction bases not matched to a gene: 7. The CDR3 region is CASSARGQGSYEQYF. The CDR3 DNA sequence: TGTGCCAGCAGTGCCCGGGGACAGGGGAGCTACGAGCAGTACTTC.

There are a few counts of this clonotype. The V and J genes are TRBV7-2 and TRBJ2-1, with TRBD2 matching over 7 bases. CDR1 is SGHTA and CDR2 is FQGNSA in the germline V gene. V lost 2 bases to trimming and J lost 12 bases; unmatched junction nucleotides: 7. CDR3 size: 13 residues. Here the CDR3 DNA reads TGTGCCAGCAGCTTACCGAGCGGGAAAAGGCAGTTCTTC. As protein: CASSLPSGKRQFF.

This clonotype was seen a few times. The chain is built from TRBV29-1 and TRBJ2-3, with D possibly being TRBD1 or TRBD2 (5 bases each). Deletions cut 8 bases from V and 6 bases from J, with 24 bases between. Per germline, CDR1 SQVTM and CDR2 ANQGSEA. This CDR3 comprises 15 residues. As DNA, the CDR3 is TGCAGCACGGGACCTCCGGGTGGAGTGGGGGATACGCAGTATTTT. Translated, it gives CSTGPPGGVGDTQYF.

The chain couples TRBV7-2 to TRBJ2-3; 7 nucleotides match TRBD2. The CDR3 totals 17 residues. The germline gives CDR1 SGHTA, CDR2 FQGNSA. V shed 6 bases, J shed 1 base, and the junction held 13 bases outside the gene matches. The CDR3 spells CASSLNGGRARTDTQYF. The CDR3 DNA reads as TGTGCCAGCAGTTTGAACGGGGGGAGGGCCCGCACAGATACGCAGTATTTT.

This clonotype was detected ten times or more. The V gene is TRBV4-2, the J gene TRBJ1-3; a possible D gene is TRBD1 (6 bases). The CDR3 consists of 17 residues. V was trimmed by 1 base and J by 0 bases, leaving 13 bases between them. CDR1 LGHNA and CDR2 YNFKEQ come from the germline V gene. The CDR3 sequence is CASSQVGGPYSGNTIYF. The CDR3 DNA is TGTGCCAGCAGCCAAGTCGGGGGCCCCTACTCTGGAAACACCATATATTTT.

This clonotype was counted many times. The gene calls are TRBV12-3 or TRBV12-4 and TRBJ2-1, with D perhaps matching TRBD1 (6 bases). Trimming left V 1 base short and J 6 bases short, with 10 bases between. The length of the CDR3 is 14 residues. The CDR3 protein is CASSLGGLRNEQFF. DNA of the CDR3: TGTGCCAGCAGTTTAGGGGGGCTCCGCAATGAGCAGTTCTTC.

This clonotype was detected ten times or more. The CDR3 spells CASSLGPVVTAGAVYEQYF. The DNA of the CDR3 is TGTGCCAGCAGTTTAGGACCGGTTGTAACGGCGGGGGCCGTCTACGAGCAGTACTTC. The J gene is TRBJ2-7, the V gene TRBV6-2 or TRBV6-3; D might be TRBD2 (7 bases). With 4 bases removed from V and 3 bases from J, the gap between germline ends came to 28 bases. This CDR3 contains 19 residues. CDR1 MNHEY and CDR2 SVGEGT come from the germline V gene.

The chain combines TRBV5-4 with TRBJ2-3; tentative D call: TRBD2 (5 bases). Germline CDR1 is SGHNT and CDR2 is YYREEE (reference sequence). The CDR3 loop spans 13 amino acids. The ends were cut back, 2 bases at V and 7 bases at J, with 11 bases in the middle. The CDR3 spells CASSLLSDNTQYF. The CDR3 DNA reads as TGTGCCAGCAGCTTACTTAGCGATAATACGCAGTATTTT. Full variable domain (missing parts from reference TRBV5-4 and TRBJ2-3): ETGVTQSPTHLIKTRGQQVTLRCSSQSGHNTVSWYQQALGQGPQFIFQYYREEENGRGNFPPRFSGLQFPNYSSELNVNALELDDSALYLCASSLLSDNTQYFGPGTRLTVL.